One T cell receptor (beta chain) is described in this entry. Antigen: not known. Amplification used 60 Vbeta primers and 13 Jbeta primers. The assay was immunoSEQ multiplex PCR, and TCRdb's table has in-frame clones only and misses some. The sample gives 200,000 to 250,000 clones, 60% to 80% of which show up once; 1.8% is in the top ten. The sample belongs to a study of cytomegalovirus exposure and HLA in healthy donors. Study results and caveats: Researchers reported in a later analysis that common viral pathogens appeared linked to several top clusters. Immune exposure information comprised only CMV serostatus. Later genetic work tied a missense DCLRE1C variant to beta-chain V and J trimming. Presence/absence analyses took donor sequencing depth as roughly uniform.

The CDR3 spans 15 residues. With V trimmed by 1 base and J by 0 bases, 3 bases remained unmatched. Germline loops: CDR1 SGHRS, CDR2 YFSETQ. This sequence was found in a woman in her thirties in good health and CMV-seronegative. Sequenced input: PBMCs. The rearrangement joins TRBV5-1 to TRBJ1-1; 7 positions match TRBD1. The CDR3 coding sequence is TGCGCCAGCAGCTTGTTAGGGACAGTGAACACTGAAGCTTTCTTT. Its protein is CASSLLGTVNTEAFF.